Below, one TCR beta chain is given with its context. Its antigen is not known. V was pared by 3 bases and J by 8 bases, with 13 bases of the junction left unmatched. CDR1 SGHRS and CDR2 YFSETQ come from the germline V gene. The CDR3 runs to 16 residues. These data are taken from a study of blood T cells in healthy people across ages. Primers used in a second PCR of about 7 to 12 cycles were a sample-barcoded 5' primer and a J-beta primer mix. From the 5' RACE reads, TCRdb called clonotypes with MiXCR, one entry per CDR3 protein. The sample shows just under 750,000 distinct CDR3 sequences, about 24% of them seen only once. General study findings and limits: The study regarded diversity estimates from one million T cells as underestimates.

Sequenced material: blood. This sequence joins TRBV5-1 and TRBJ2-3; 9 positions agree with TRBD2. The receptor's source is a man between 65 and 79 years old in good health. The CDR3 sequence: CASSSGTGGGASTQYF. CDR3 bases: TGCGCCAGCAGCTCTGGGACTGGCGGGGGGGCGAGTACGCAGTATTTT.